These 4 T cell receptor beta chains originate from one sample sequenced in a study of blood T cells in healthy people across ages. For the second PCR, which ran for 7 to 11 cycles, a sample-barcoded 5' primer and a J-beta primer mix were used. TCRdb passed the 5' RACE reads through MiXCR, listing each CDR3 protein once. The data show around 940,000 distinct CDR3 sequences, roughly 47% seen once. The sample taken for sequencing was blood. The receptors were sampled from an older woman in good health.

This clonotype was recorded once. The CDR3 region is CASSQDPGGPYEQYF. CDR3 DNA: TGTGCCAGCAGCCAAGATCCCGGGGGACCCTACGAGCAGTACTTC. The chain is built from TRBV4-2 and TRBJ2-5; D is possibly TRBD2 (6 bases). The J call may be incorrect, as the DNA end agrees better with TRBJ2-7. The length of the CDR3 is 15 residues. Germline assignment: CDR1 LGHNA and CDR2 YNFKEQ.

This clonotype turned up a few times. This sequence joins TRBV15 and TRBJ2-3; D gene ambiguous. Germline V gene lookup returns CDR1 LNHNV and CDR2 YYDKDF (reference sequence). The CDR3 is 12 residues long. Between the trimmed V and J ends, which lost 5 bases and 3 bases, there was a span of 6 bases. The CDR3 bases are TGTGCCACCAGCTTAACTACAGATACGCAGTATTTT. Translated, it gives CATSLTTDTQYF.

This clonotype has a handful of counts. The chain is built from TRBV4-1 and TRBJ2-3; D is perhaps TRBD2 (6 bases). The germline CDR1 and CDR2 sequences are MGHRA and YSYEKL. V was clipped by 4 bases and J by 3 bases, with 14 bases between them. This CDR3 comprises 15 residues. The CDR3 DNA reads as TGCGCCAGCAGCCTGTGGGACTCCAAGACAGATACGCAGTATTTT. Protein product: CASSLWDSKTDTQYF.

The rearrangement uses TRBV9 and TRBJ1-1, with TRBD1 matching over 10 bases. The trim removed 4 bases at V and 0 bases at J, leaving 6 bases unmatched. CDR1 and CDR2 (germline): SGDLS, YYNGEE. The CDR3 spans 16 residues. The CDR3 region is CASSLGQGVMNTEAFF. DNA for the CDR3: TGTGCCAGCAGCCTTGGACAGGGGGTAATGAACACTGAAGCTTTCTTT.